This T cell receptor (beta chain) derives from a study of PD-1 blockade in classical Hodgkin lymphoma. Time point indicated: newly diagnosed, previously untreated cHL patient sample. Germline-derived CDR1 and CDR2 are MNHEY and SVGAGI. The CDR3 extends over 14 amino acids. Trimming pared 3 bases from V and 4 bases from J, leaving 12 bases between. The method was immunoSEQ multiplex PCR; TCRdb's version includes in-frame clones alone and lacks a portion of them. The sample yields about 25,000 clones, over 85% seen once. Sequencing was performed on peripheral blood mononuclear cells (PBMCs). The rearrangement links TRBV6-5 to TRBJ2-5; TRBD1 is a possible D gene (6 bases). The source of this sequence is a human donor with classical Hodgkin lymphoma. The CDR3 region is CASSYQGRGETQYF. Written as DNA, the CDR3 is TGTGCCAGCAGTTATCAGGGCAGGGGAGAGACCCAGTACTTC.